These T cell receptor beta chains were read from a single sample in a study of spatial heterogeneity in lung cancer. TCRdb redid the calling of the 5' RACE reads with MiXCR, one entry per CDR3 protein. The table includes 50,000 to 65,000 distinct CDR3 sequences, around 8.4% detected once. The sample consisted of PBMCs, taken at surgery. These receptors all come from a female donor with early-stage non-small cell lung cancer. Each CDR3 is given without its conserved first and last residue. D genes are given only for firm matches.

V	D	J	CDR3
TRBV28	TRBD1	TRBJ1-4	ASSLMDRSEVF
TRBV20-1	-	TRBJ2-7	SASMGGASYEQY
TRBV12-3/TRBV12-4	-	TRBJ1-5	ASSIQRPYRSNQPQH
TRBV6-6	-	TRBJ2-7	ASRNSRVARSYEQY
TRBV5-1	-	TRBJ1-5	ASSLAGSGEPQH
TRBV3-1	-	TRBJ1-5	ASSRGAVEPQH
TRBV29-1	-	TRBJ1-1	SVPDTEAF
TRBV5-4	TRBD2	TRBJ2-1	ASSSGLAESYNEQF
TRBV7-7	TRBD2	TRBJ2-3	ASSLRPSGSTQY
TRBV14	TRBD1	TRBJ1-1	ASSHLGRTGDLVNTEAF
TRBV28	-	TRBJ1-5	ASGLQAGAQH
TRBV10-3	TRBD1	TRBJ2-3	AISASGTGGTDTQY
TRBV30	-	TRBJ1-1	AWSVGLMNTEAF
TRBV20-1	TRBD2	TRBJ2-5	SAWWRAGVETQY
TRBV11-2	-	TRBJ1-1	ASSPVGGFTEAF
TRBV20-1	-	TRBJ1-1	SASSGLTEAF
TRBV28	TRBD1	TRBJ1-2	ASRIRDRDFYGYT
TRBV7-8	-	TRBJ1-1	ASSLGGTGLGVNTEAF